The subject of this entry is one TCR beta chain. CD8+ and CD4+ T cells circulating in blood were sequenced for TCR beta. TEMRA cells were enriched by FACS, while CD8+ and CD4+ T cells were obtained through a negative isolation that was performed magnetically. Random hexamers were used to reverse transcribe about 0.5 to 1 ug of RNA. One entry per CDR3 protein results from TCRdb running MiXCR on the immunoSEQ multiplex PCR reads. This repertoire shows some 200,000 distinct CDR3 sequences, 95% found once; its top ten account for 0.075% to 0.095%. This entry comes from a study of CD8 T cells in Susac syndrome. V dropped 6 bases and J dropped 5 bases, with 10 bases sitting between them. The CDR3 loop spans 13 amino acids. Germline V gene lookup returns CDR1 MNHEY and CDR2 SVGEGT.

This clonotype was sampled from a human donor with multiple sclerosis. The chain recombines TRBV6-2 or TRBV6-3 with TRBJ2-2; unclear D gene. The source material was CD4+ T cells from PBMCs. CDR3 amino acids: CASSPGSTGELFF. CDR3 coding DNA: TGTGCCAGCAGCCCCGGGTCGACCGGGGAGCTGTTTTTT.